This T cell receptor beta chain was sequenced during a study of cytomegalovirus exposure and HLA in healthy donors. About the research overall: A prior study identified 110 million or so unique TCR beta sequences from 200 million or so T cells. The study, taken as a whole, reports: Researchers reported that a few CMV-associated chains were confirmed in vitro as CMV antigen-specific. A list of 150 to 200 TCR beta chains associated with cytomegalovirus was given.

The sample holds a few counts of this clone. No antigen is known for it. Primers included in the PCR were 60 Vbeta and 13 Jbeta primers. This table comes from immunoSEQ multiplex PCR, and its TCRdb copy is limited to in-frame clones, with some not included. Here the sample spans approximately 190,000 clones, 82% being singletons. Despite likely unrecorded immune exposures, the donors were nominally healthy at the time of sampling. V was trimmed by 5 bases and J by 4 bases, leaving 3 bases between them. Germline CDR1 is SGHAT and CDR2 is FQNNGV. The CDR3 length is 11 residues. Input material: PBMCs. This TCR came from a woman under 30 in good health and CMV-seronegative. The rearrangement links TRBV11-2 to TRBJ2-1, with D hard to call. The CDR3: CASSEYNEQFF. CDR3 nucleotides: TGTGCCAGCAGCGAGTACAATGAGCAGTTCTTC. The full variable domain, completed using reference TRBV11-2 and TRBJ2-1, is EAGVAQSPRYKIIEKRQSVAFWCNPISGHATLYWYQQILGQGPKLLIQFQNNGVVDDSQLPKDRFSAERLKGVDSTLKIQPAKLEDSAVYLCASSEYNEQFFGPGTRLTVL.